One and the same sample provided the 25 T cell receptor beta chains below, sequenced in a study of cytomegalovirus exposure and HLA in healthy donors. 13 Jbeta primers and 60 Vbeta primers were used for the PCR. Produced via immunoSEQ multiplex PCR; TCRdb's table is partial and in-frame only. Here the sample spans 150,000 or so clones, 70% to 85% being singletons. Material for sequencing was PBMCs. These receptors originate from a man aged 25-45 years in good health and CMV-seronegative.

CDR3 loop: CASSTTNEQFF. CDR3 in DNA: TGTGCCAGCAGCACTACGAATGAGCAGTTCTTC. This chain joins TRBV7-2 and TRBJ2-1, with D unclear. V lost 5 bases and J 7 bases, leaving 6 bases between the germline ends. The CDR3 loop spans 11 amino acids. Germline V CDR1 and CDR2: SGHTA, FQGNSA.

J is TRBJ1-6 and V is TRBV28; maybe TRBD1 (6 bases). Germline assignment: CDR1 MDHEN and CDR2 SYDVKM. This CDR3 has 14 residues. Trimming took 2 bases from V and 10 from J, leaving 12 bases between them. The CDR3 loop is CASSLGGRLSPLHF. CDR3 DNA: TGTGCCAGCAGTTTAGGGGGCCGACTCTCACCCCTCCACTTT.

This clone was counted only a few times. The chain has TRBV7-8 and TRBJ1-3, with 11 nucleotides matching TRBD1. The CDR3 totals 21 residues. V shed 5 bases, J shed 0 bases, and the junction held 18 bases outside the gene matches. The germline V gene encodes CDR1 SGHVS and CDR2 FQNEAQ. The CDR3 is CASSLVQGQGALRSSGNTIYF. The DNA of the CDR3 is TGTGCCAGCAGCCTCGTCCAAGGACAGGGGGCCCTTCGTAGCTCTGGAAACACCATATATTTT.

The chain joins TRBV7-9 to TRBJ2-3, with 9 bases fitting TRBD1. J gave up 2 bases and V 5 bases, and 8 bases lay outside the gene matches. This CDR3 spans 16 amino acids. Germline values: CDR1 SEHNR, CDR2 FQNEAQ (reference sequence). CDR3 residues: CASSLNRDRVTDTQYF. The CDR3 DNA is TGTGCCAGCAGCCTAAACCGGGACAGGGTCACAGATACGCAGTATTTT.

The rearrangement joins TRBV7-2 to TRBJ1-1; TRBD1 matches 7 bases. Germline V gene sequence: CDR1 SGHTA, CDR2 FQGNSA. V was clipped by 5 bases and J by 6 bases; unmatched bases: 15. The CDR3 is 16 residues long. The CDR3 DNA reads TGTGCCAGCAGCCCCCTACCCGGGACAGCTCGGGCTGAAGCTTTCTTT. This sequence encodes CASSPLPGTARAEAFF.

This clone appeared a single time. The chain combines TRBV11-2 with TRBJ2-1; 11 bases map to TRBD2. The V gene's germline CDR1 is SGHAT and CDR2 FQNNGV. The CDR3 spans 15 residues. Unmatched junction bases numbered 5, after V lost 5 bases and J lost 5 bases. CDR3 sequence: CASSHSGGANNEQFF. The CDR3 DNA sequence: TGTGCCAGCAGCCATAGCGGGGGGGCCAACAATGAGCAGTTCTTC.

The gene calls are TRBV5-6 and TRBJ1-6, with TRBD1 as a possible D gene (5 bases). The CDR3 extends over 16 amino acids. V shed 2 bases and J shed 5 bases, with 14 bases lying between them. Germline V CDR1 and CDR2: SGHDT, YYEEEE. The CDR3 sequence is CASSFSPGADNSPLHF. CDR3 bases: TGTGCCAGCAGCTTTTCTCCTGGGGCAGATAATTCACCCCTCCACTTT.

V and J are TRBV13 and TRBJ2-7, with 8 bases aligning to TRBD1. This CDR3 is built from 15 residues. V trimming: 4 bases; J trimming: 1 base; junction bases outside the gene matches: 6. Germline V gene sequence: CDR1 PRHDT, CDR2 FYEKMQ (reference sequence). CDR3 amino acids: CASSSGQEGSYEQYF. For the CDR3, the DNA is TGTGCCAGCAGCTCGGGACAGGAAGGTTCCTACGAGCAGTACTTC. Full variable domain (missing parts from reference TRBV13 and TRBJ2-7): AAGVIQSPRHLIKEKRETATLKCYPIPRHDTVYWYQQGPGQDPQFLISFYEKMQSDKGSIPDRFSAQQFSDYHSELNMSSLELGDSALYFCASSSGQEGSYEQYFGPGTRLTVT.

This clone was seen a few times. The same CDR3 is also encoded by other DNA sequences in this sample. V is TRBV5-1 and J is TRBJ2-6; TRBD1 aligns across 7 bases. The CDR3 loop spans 16 amino acids. Germline loops: CDR1 SGHRS, CDR2 YFSETQ. J lost 2 bases, V lost 3 bases, and 5 bases had no gene match. CDR3 sequence (DNA): TGCGCCAGCAGCTCAATCCAGGGGGCTGGGGCCAACGTCCTGACTTTC. Residues: CASSSIQGAGANVLTF.

The chain employs TRBV5-1 and TRBJ2-5; weak D call: TRBD1 (6 bases). This CDR3 is built from 14 residues. V was clipped by 4 bases and J by 4 bases, with 14 bases between them. Looked up from germline, CDR1 is SGHRS and CDR2 is YFSETQ. CDR3 coding DNA: TGCGCCAGCAGCACGGACAGCGGAGGAGAGACCCAGTACTTC. It is translated as CASSTDSGGETQYF.

V and J are TRBV7-6 and TRBJ2-4; tentatively, D is TRBD1 (5 bases). CDR1 is SGHVS and CDR2 is FNYEAQ in the germline V gene. The V and J ends lost 5 bases and 1 base respectively, with 12 bases between them. The CDR3 contains 15 residues. CDR3 region: CASSPTVDAKNIQYF. CDR3 nucleotide sequence: TGTGCCAGCAGCCCGACAGTGGATGCCAAAAACATTCAGTACTTC. The complete variable domain, with remaining parts taken from reference TRBV7-6 and TRBJ2-4, reads GAGVSQSPRYKVTKRGQDVALRCDPISGHVSLYWYRQALGQGPEFLTYFNYEAQQDKSGLPNDRFSAERPEGSISTLTIQRTEQRDSAMYRCASSPTVDAKNIQYFGAGTRLSVL.

The chain recombines TRBV4-1 with TRBJ2-7; possible D gene TRBD1, 6 bases. V shed 3 bases and J shed 6 bases, with 15 bases lying between them. The length of the CDR3 is 14 residues. Per the germline V gene, CDR1 is MGHRA and CDR2 is YSYEKL. CDR3 sequence (DNA): TGCGCCAGCAGCCAGCACCAACACAGGGCCGAGCAGTACTTC. Its translation is CASSQHQHRAEQYF.

This clone has a handful of counts. J is TRBJ2-1 and V is TRBV2; 12 bases are shared with TRBD2. The junction had 0 bases not matched to a gene; V was cut back by 6 bases and J by 3 bases. The CDR3 has 14 amino acids. Germline-derived CDR1 and CDR2 are SNHLY and FYNNEI. In DNA, the CDR3 is TGTGCCAGCAGGGGACTAGCGGGCTACAATGAGCAGTTCTTC. Translated, it gives CASRGLAGYNEQFF.

The chain is built from TRBV1 and TRBJ2-1; the listed D gene, TRBD2, was not tested against the DNA. TRBV1 is annotated as a pseudogene. CDR3 length equals 15 residues. The CDR3 reads CTSSQSGQRNNEQFF. The DNA of the CDR3 is TGCACCAGCAGCCAAAGCGGGCAGCGAAACAATGAGCAGTTCTTC.

CDR3 amino acids: CASSLLLTGVSYTF. The CDR3 bases are TGCGCCAGCAGCCTCCTTTTGACAGGGGTGAGCTACACCTTC. The rearrangement links TRBV4-3 to TRBJ1-2; TRBD1 matches 8 bases. CDR1 is LGHNA, CDR2 YSLEER, per germline. There are 14 residues in the CDR3. V lost 4 bases and J lost 9; bases outside the gene matches: 10.

The V call is TRBV6-6, the J call TRBJ2-7; 7 bases line up with TRBD1. V lost 5 bases to trimming and J lost 6 bases; unmatched junction nucleotides: 13. CDR1 and CDR2 from the germline V gene are MNHNY and SVGAGI (reference sequence). The CDR3 is 15 residues long. The CDR3 sequence is CASSEVGQISSEQYF. In DNA, the CDR3 is TGTGCCAGCAGTGAGGTGGGACAGATTTCTTCCGAGCAGTACTTC.

The chain links TRBV15 to TRBJ1-1; D gene uncertain. V was clipped by 1 base and J by 2 bases, with 11 bases between them. The V gene's germline CDR1 is LNHNV and CDR2 YYDKDF (reference sequence). This CDR3 has 15 amino acids. The CDR3 region is CATSRGGRGNTEAFF. In nucleotides, the CDR3 is TGTGCCACCAGCAGAGGCGGAAGAGGAAACACTGAAGCTTTCTTT.

This rearrangement joins TRBV6-1 to TRBJ1-2; no definite D call. Germline CDR1 reads MNHNS; CDR2 reads SASEGT. This CDR3 is 12 amino acids long. Trimming took 0 bases from V and 9 from J, leaving 8 bases between them. The CDR3 DNA sequence: TGTGCCAGCAGTGAAGCGGGCACGAGCTACACCTTC. Amino acids: CASSEAGTSYTF.

As for this clone: This sample also contains other DNA sequences that code for the same CDR3. This rearrangement joins TRBV5-6 to TRBJ1-1, with D possibly matching TRBD1 (6 bases). This CDR3 contains 13 residues. V was clipped by 1 base and J by 4 bases, with 8 bases between them. Per the germline V gene, CDR1 is SGHDT and CDR2 is YYEEEE. Here the CDR3 reads CASSLTGSTEAFF. The CDR3 DNA reads TGTGCCAGCAGCTTGACAGGGAGCACTGAAGCTTTCTTT.

This rearrangement joins TRBV11-3 to TRBJ2-1; TRBD2 is a possible D gene (5 bases). CDR3 size: 13 residues. Germline assignment: CDR1 SGHNT and CDR2 YENEEA. Trimming removed 2 bases at V and 9 bases at J, with 11 bases between. Here the CDR3 reads CASSLNSRGEQFF. The CDR3 DNA follows: TGTGCCAGCAGCTTAAACTCCCGGGGTGAGCAGTTCTTC.

The chain employs TRBV2 and TRBJ1-1; D gene ambiguous. Looked up from germline, CDR1 is SNHLY and CDR2 is FYNNEI. Trimming left V 6 bases short and J 3 bases short, with 11 bases between. The CDR3 contains 13 residues. CDR3 region: CASSRRGDTEAFF. In DNA, the CDR3 is TGTGCCAGCAGCCGACGGGGAGACACTGAAGCTTTCTTT. Combining the CDR3 with reference TRBV2 and TRBJ1-1 gives the whole variable domain EPEVTQTPSHQVTQMGQEVILRCVPISNHLYFYWYRQILGQKVEFLVSFYNNEISEKSEIFDDQFSVERPDGSNFTLKIRSTKLEDSAMYFCASSRRGDTEAFFGQGTRLTVV.

This chain connects TRBV13 to TRBJ1-6, with 9 positions matching TRBD1. The germline V gene has CDR1 PRHDT and CDR2 FYEKMQ (reference sequence). V dropped 9 bases and J dropped 6; count of bases not matched to a gene: 6. The CDR3 sequence is 14 residues long. CDR3 sequence: CASGGQGSNSPLHF. The DNA of the CDR3 is TGTGCCAGTGGGGGACAGGGATCTAATTCACCCCTCCACTTT.

V and J are TRBV18 and TRBJ1-1; possibly TRBD1 for D (5 bases). There are 17 residues in the CDR3. The germline V gene has CDR1 KGHSH and CDR2 LQKENI. V was clipped by 1 base and J by 1 base, with 16 bases between them. CDR3 protein: CASSPRPGEGANTEAFF. DNA for the CDR3: TGTGCCAGCTCACCACGACCTGGAGAAGGGGCGAACACTGAAGCTTTCTTT.

This clone was detected only once. Other DNA sequences in this sample translate to the same CDR3. The rearrangement uses TRBV15 and TRBJ2-7; D ambiguous. Germline assignment: CDR1 LNHNV and CDR2 YYDKDF (reference sequence). Trimming left V 0 bases short and J 4 bases short, with 7 bases between. There are 13 residues in the CDR3. In DNA, the CDR3 is TGTGCCACCAGCAGAGATCTCGGTTACGAGCAGTACTTC. Protein product: CATSRDLGYEQYF.

This rearrangement joins TRBV2 to TRBJ1-6; D possibly corresponds to TRBD1 (5 bases). Germline values: CDR1 SNHLY, CDR2 FYNNEI. V was pared by 6 bases and J by 7 bases, with 13 bases between. The CDR3 has 14 amino acids. The CDR3 spells CASSHMKGNSPLHF. The CDR3, as DNA: TGTGCCAGCAGCCACATGAAGGGGAATTCACCCCTCCACTTT.